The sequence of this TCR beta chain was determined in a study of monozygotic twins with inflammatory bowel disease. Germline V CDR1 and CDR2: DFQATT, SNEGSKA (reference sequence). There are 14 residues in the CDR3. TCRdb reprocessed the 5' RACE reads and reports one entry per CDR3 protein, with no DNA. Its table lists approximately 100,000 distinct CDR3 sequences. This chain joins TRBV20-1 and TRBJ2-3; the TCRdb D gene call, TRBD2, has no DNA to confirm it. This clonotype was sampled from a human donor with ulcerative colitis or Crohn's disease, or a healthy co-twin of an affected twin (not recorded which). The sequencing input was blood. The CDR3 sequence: CSASPALGPDTQYF.